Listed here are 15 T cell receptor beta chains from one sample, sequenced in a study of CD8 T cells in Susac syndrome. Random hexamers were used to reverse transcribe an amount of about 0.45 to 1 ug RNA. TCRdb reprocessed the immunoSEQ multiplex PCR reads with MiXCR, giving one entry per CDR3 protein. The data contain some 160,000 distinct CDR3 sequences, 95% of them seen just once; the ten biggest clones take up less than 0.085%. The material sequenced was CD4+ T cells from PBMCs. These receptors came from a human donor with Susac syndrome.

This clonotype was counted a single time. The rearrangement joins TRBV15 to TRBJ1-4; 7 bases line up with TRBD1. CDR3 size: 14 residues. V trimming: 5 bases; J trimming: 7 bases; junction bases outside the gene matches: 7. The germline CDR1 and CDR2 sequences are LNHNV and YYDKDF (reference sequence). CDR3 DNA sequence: TGTGCCACCAGCGGACCAGGGGGACGTGAAAAACTGTTTTTT. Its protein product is CATSGPGGREKLFF. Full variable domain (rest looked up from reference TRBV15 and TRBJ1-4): DAMVIQNPRYQVTQFGKPVTLSCSQTLNHNVMYWYQQKSSQAPKLLFHYYDKDFNNEADTPDNFQSRRPNTSFCFLDIRSPGLGDTAMYLCATSGPGGREKLFFGSGTQLSVL.

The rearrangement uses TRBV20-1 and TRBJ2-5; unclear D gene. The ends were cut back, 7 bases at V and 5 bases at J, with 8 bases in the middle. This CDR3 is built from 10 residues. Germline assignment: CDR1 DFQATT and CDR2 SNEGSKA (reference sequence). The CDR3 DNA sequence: TGCAGTGGAAGTGGGGAGACCCAGTACTTC. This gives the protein CSGSGETQYF.

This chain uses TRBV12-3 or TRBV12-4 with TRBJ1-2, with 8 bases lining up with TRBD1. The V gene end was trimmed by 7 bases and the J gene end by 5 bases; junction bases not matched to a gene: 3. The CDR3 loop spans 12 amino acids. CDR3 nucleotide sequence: TGTGCCAGCATGGACAGGGTTTATGGCTACACCTTC. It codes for CASMDRVYGYTF.

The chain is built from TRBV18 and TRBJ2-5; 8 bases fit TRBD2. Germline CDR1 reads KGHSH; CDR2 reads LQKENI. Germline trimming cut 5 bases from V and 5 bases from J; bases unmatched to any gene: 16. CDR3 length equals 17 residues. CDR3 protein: CASSALFGSGRPETQYF. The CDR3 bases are TGTGCCAGCTCAGCCCTTTTTGGGAGCGGGAGACCGGAGACCCAGTACTTC.

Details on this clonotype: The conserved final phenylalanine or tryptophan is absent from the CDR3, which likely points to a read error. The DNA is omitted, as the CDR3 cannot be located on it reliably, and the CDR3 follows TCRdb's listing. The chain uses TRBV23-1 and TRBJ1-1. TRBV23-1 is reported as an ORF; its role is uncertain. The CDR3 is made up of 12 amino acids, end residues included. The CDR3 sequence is CASSQSVGSPRV.

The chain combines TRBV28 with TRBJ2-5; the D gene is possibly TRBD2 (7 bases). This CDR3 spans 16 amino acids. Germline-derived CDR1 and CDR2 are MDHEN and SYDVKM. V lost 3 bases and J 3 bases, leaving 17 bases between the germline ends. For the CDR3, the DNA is TGTGCCAGCAGTTTCTCGGCGGGAGAGGGGGAAGAGACCCAGTACTTC. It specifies CASSFSAGEGEETQYF.

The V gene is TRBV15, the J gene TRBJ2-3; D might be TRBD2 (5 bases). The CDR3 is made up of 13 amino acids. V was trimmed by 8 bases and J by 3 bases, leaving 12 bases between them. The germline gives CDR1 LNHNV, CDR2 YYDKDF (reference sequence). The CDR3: CATREGYTDTQYF. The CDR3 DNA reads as TGTGCCACCCGGGAAGGGTATACAGATACGCAGTATTTT.

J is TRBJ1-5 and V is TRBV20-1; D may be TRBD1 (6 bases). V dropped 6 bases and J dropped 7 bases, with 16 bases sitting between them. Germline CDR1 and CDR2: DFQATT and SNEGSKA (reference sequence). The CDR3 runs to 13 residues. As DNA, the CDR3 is TGCAGTGCAGGCGGTACAGGGTCCCAGCCCCAGCATTTT. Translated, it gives CSAGGTGSQPQHF.

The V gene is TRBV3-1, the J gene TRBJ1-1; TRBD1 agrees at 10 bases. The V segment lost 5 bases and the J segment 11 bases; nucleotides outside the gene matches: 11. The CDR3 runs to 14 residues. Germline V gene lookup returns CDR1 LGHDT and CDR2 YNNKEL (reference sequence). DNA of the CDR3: TGTGCCAGCAGCACCCAAGGGGGGACAGGGGTGGCTTTCTTT. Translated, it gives CASSTQGGTGVAFF.

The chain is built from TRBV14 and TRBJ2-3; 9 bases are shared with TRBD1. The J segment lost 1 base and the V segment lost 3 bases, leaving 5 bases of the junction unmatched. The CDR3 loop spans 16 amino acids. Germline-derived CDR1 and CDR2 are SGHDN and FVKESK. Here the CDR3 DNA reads TGTGCCAGCAGCCAGACAGGGGGACTACGCACAGATACGCAGTATTTT. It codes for CASSQTGGLRTDTQYF.

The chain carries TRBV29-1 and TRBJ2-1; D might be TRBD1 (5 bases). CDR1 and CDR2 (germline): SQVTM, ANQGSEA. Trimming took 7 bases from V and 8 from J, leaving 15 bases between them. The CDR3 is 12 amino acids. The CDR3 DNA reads TGCAGCGCCGAAGGGGTCCTCCATGAGCAGTTCTTC. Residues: CSAEGVLHEQFF.

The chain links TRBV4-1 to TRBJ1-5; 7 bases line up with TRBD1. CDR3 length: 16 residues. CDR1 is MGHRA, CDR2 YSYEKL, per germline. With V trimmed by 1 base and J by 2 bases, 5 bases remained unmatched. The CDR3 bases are TGCGCCAGCAGCCAAGTAACAGGGGTCGGCAATCAGCCCCAGCATTTT. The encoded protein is CASSQVTGVGNQPQHF.

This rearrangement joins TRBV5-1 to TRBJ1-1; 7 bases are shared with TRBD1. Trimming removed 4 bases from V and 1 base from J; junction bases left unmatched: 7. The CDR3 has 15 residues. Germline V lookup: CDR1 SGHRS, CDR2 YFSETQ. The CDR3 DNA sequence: TGCGCCAGCAGCCTCCGGACAGGTGAGAACACTGAAGCTTTCTTT. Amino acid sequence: CASSLRTGENTEAFF.

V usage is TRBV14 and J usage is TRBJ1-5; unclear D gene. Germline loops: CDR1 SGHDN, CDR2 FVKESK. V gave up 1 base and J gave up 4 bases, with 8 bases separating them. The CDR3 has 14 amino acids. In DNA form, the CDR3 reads TGTGCCAGCAGCCAAGCTGGAATAAATCAGCCCCAGCATTTT. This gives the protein CASSQAGINQPQHF.

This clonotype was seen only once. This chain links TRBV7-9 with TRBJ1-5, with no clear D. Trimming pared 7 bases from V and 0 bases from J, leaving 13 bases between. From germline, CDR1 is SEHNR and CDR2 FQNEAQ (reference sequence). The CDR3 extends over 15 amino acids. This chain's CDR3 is CASTPLGGSNQPQHF. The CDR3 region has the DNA TGTGCCAGCACCCCCTTGGGCGGTAGCAATCAGCCCCAGCATTTT.